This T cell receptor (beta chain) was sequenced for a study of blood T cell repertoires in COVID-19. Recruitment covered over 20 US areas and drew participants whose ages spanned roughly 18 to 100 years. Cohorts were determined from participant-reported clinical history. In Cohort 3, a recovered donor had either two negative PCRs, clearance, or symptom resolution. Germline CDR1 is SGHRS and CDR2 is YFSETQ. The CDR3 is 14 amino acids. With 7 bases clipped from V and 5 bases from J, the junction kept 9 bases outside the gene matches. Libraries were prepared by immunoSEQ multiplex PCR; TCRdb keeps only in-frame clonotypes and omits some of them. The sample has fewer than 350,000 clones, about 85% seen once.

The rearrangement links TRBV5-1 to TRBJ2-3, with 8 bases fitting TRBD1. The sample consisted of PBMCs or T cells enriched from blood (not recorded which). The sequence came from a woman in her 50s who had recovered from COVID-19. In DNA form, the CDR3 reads TGCGCCAGCTCCTGGACAGGGTCTGAAGATACGCAGTATTTT. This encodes CASSWTGSEDTQYF.